What follows are 30 T cell receptor beta chains derived from one specimen sequenced in a study of T cell repertoires in cytomegalovirus infection. A single record per CDR3 protein comes from TCRdb applying MiXCR to the reads. The data show 200,000 to 300,000 distinct CDR3 sequences, around an eighth seen once. Source material: PBMCs. The source of these receptors is a human donor in good health (CMV status not recorded). Some clones in this sample may be carry-over from other donors' samples.

The chain joins TRBV2 to TRBJ2-3; no clear D gene. V was shortened by 1 base and J by 0 bases, with 11 bases between the two germline ends. Germline assignment: CDR1 SNHLY and CDR2 FYNNEI. The CDR3 sequence is 16 residues long. The CDR3 bases are TGTGCCAGCAGTGAAGGGTGGGCCAAGAGCACAGATACGCAGTATTTT. Residues: CASSEGWAKSTDTQYF.

The chain recombines TRBV12-3 or TRBV12-4 with TRBJ2-1; 11 bases agree with TRBD2. V was pared by 8 bases and J by 12 bases, with 15 bases of the junction left unmatched. The CDR3 loop spans 15 amino acids. CDR3 residues: CASLPAELAGAGQFF. CDR3 in DNA: TGTGCCAGCCTCCCGGCGGAACTAGCGGGAGCCGGGCAGTTCTTC.

There are many counts of this clonotype. The chain carries TRBV6-1 and TRBJ1-3; D might be TRBD1 (5 bases). This CDR3 has 15 amino acids. Deletions cut 1 base from V and 4 bases from J, with 11 bases between. Germline V gene lookup returns CDR1 MNHNS and CDR2 SASEGT. Written as DNA, the CDR3 is TGTGCCAGCAGTGAAGGGCGGGGGATAGGAAACACCATATATTTT. Protein sequence: CASSEGRGIGNTIYF.

This clonotype was detected ten times or more. At one end, the junction sequence differs from germline, possibly due to a read error. V gene TRBV12-3 or TRBV12-4 combines with J gene TRBJ2-5; D unclear. The CDR3 runs to 12 residues. In DNA, the CDR3 is TGTGCCAGCAGTTCTATACGAGAGGCCCAGTACTTC. Translation: CASSSIREAQYF.

This clonotype was detected a few times. The rearrangement links TRBV29-1 to TRBJ2-7; 8 bases align to TRBD1. The CDR3 is 14 residues long. Trimming cost V 5 bases and J 0 bases; bases outside gene matches: 6. The germline V gene has CDR1 SQVTM and CDR2 ANQGSEA. CDR3 residues: CSVPRQGTSYEQYF. As DNA, the CDR3 is TGCAGCGTTCCCCGACAGGGGACCTCCTACGAGCAGTACTTC.

In its sample, this clonotype was seen many times. The chain couples TRBV2 to TRBJ2-7, with 11 bases aligning to TRBD2. Unmatched junction bases numbered 2, after V lost 4 bases and J lost 0 bases. Germline loops: CDR1 SNHLY, CDR2 FYNNEI. CDR3 length: 15 residues. The CDR3 loop reads CASSVLAGDSYEQYF. The CDR3 nucleotides read TGTGCCAGCAGTGTACTAGCGGGGGACTCCTACGAGCAGTACTTC.

This clonotype was counted between two and nine times. The V and J genes are TRBV29-1 and TRBJ1-2, with TRBD1 matching 9 bases. The ends lost 4 bases at V and 7 bases at J; junction bases unmatched: 10. Per germline, CDR1 SQVTM and CDR2 ANQGSEA. The CDR3 is made up of 14 amino acids. Here the CDR3 reads CSVVNGQGKGGYTF. The CDR3 DNA reads as TGCAGCGTTGTGAACGGACAGGGGAAAGGTGGCTACACCTTC.

This clonotype has more than one count but fewer than ten. J is TRBJ1-3 and V is TRBV19; D not certain. Per germline, CDR1 LNHDA and CDR2 SQIVND (reference sequence). Trimming cost V 7 bases and J 0 bases, with 16 bases left between them. The CDR3 contains 16 residues. The CDR3 is CASKPDGLFSGNTIYF. CDR3 sequence (DNA): TGTGCCAGTAAACCCGACGGACTTTTCTCTGGAAACACCATATATTTT.

The rearrangement joins TRBV28 to TRBJ2-4, with 7 nucleotides matching TRBD1. Per the germline V gene, CDR1 is MDHEN and CDR2 is SYDVKM. The CDR3 consists of 16 residues. V was clipped by 6 bases and J by 0 bases; unmatched bases: 8. The CDR3 loop is CASRPDRSLAKNIQYF. CDR3 bases: TGTGCCAGCAGACCGGACAGGTCGTTAGCCAAAAACATTCAGTACTTC.

This clonotype was detected ten times or more. This chain links TRBV6-1 with TRBJ1-1; no clear D gene. V gave up 7 bases and J gave up 1 base, with 10 bases separating them. The CDR3 contains 13 residues. CDR1 and CDR2 (germline): MNHNS, SASEGT. The CDR3 DNA sequence: TGTGCCAGCACGAGGAGGGCGAACACTGAAGCTTTCTTT. Translation gives CASTRRANTEAFF.

This chain joins TRBV20-1 and TRBJ1-1, with TRBD1 identical over 7 bases. Unmatched junction bases numbered 5, after V lost 6 bases and J lost 1 base. Germline CDR1 DFQATT, CDR2 SNEGSKA (reference sequence). The CDR3 runs to 13 residues. CDR3 protein: CSAAGTANTEAFF. The CDR3 nucleotides read TGCAGTGCGGCCGGGACAGCGAACACTGAAGCTTTCTTT.

The J gene is TRBJ2-7, the V gene TRBV7-9; 7 nucleotides line up with TRBD2. V was pared by 1 base and J by 0 bases, with 6 bases of the junction left unmatched. This CDR3 is 16 amino acids long. Germline values: CDR1 SEHNR, CDR2 FQNEAQ (reference sequence). The CDR3 coding sequence is TGTGCCAGCAGCTTAGGGGGGGGAGGAAGCTCCTACGAGCAGTACTTC. Residues: CASSLGGGGSSYEQYF.

The V and J genes are TRBV5-1 and TRBJ2-7, with D maybe TRBD1 (6 bases). The V end was cut by 5 bases, the J end by 2 bases, with 17 bases between. The CDR3 has 15 residues. The germline CDR1 and CDR2 sequences are SGHRS and YFSETQ. The CDR3 nucleotides are TGCGCCAGCAGGGTACTGGGGGCAGGGACCTACGAGCAGTACTTC. The encoded protein is CASRVLGAGTYEQYF.

This clonotype was seen repeatedly, ten times or more. CDR3 in DNA: TGTGCCAGCAGCTTCACAGGGGGCACAGATACGCAGTATTTT. Translated, it gives CASSFTGGTDTQYF. The V call is TRBV7-9, the J call TRBJ2-3; 7 nucleotides line up with TRBD1. CDR1 and CDR2 (germline): SEHNR, FQNEAQ (reference sequence). This CDR3 is 14 amino acids long. The V segment lost 3 bases and the J segment 1 base; nucleotides outside the gene matches: 1.

As for this clonotype: Just one base apart from a much larger clone, this may be a read error. This chain links TRBV6-1 with TRBJ1-1; TRBD1 might be the D (6 bases). CDR3 length equals 12 residues. Looked up from germline, CDR1 is MNHNS and CDR2 is SASEGT. Deletions cut 3 bases from V and 11 bases from J, with 13 bases between. Here the CDR3 reads CASSEGASVAFF. CDR3 sequence (DNA): TGTGCCAGCAGTGAGGGGGCCTCGGTGGCTTTCTTT.

The chain is built from TRBV28 and TRBJ1-6, with a possible D match to TRBD1 (5 bases). This CDR3 region has 15 residues. Trimming took 7 bases from V and 5 from J, leaving 15 bases between them. Germline CDR1 MDHEN, CDR2 SYDVKM. CDR3 region: CASTNAGVHNSPLHF. The CDR3 DNA reads as TGTGCCAGCACCAACGCGGGGGTCCATAATTCACCCCTCCACTTT.

This clonotype was recorded a few times. The rearrangement uses TRBV29-1 and TRBJ1-1; possible D gene TRBD1, 5 bases. This CDR3 is built from 14 residues. V shed 4 bases and J shed 2 bases, with 14 bases lying between them. CDR1 is SQVTM and CDR2 is ANQGSEA in the germline V gene. The CDR3 sequence: CSVVQRQLNTEAFF. CDR3 sequence (DNA): TGCAGCGTTGTGCAAAGACAGTTAAACACTGAAGCTTTCTTT. Supplemented by reference TRBV29-1 and TRBJ1-1, the full variable domain reads SAVISQKPSRDICQRGTSLTIQCQVDSQVTMMFWYRQQPGQSLTLIATANQGSEATYESGFVIDKFPISRPNLTFSTLTVSNMSPEDSSIYLCSVVQRQLNTEAFFGQGTRLTVV.

The chain is built from TRBV20-1 and TRBJ2-1; TRBD2 matches at 8 bases. Losses at the gene ends were 4 bases for V and 6 bases for J; bases not matched to a gene: 5. This CDR3 spans 13 amino acids. Germline V CDR1 and CDR2: DFQATT, SNEGSKA (reference sequence). This CDR3 is CSAKWTSPNEQFF. In DNA, the CDR3 is TGCAGTGCTAAATGGACTAGCCCCAATGAGCAGTTCTTC.

Ten or more counts support this clonotype. The chain joins TRBV20-1 to TRBJ2-3; 7 nucleotides align to TRBD2. The CDR3 is 15 amino acids. Germline V gene data show CDR1 as DFQATT and CDR2 as SNEGSKA (reference sequence). With 2 bases clipped from V and 2 bases from J, the junction kept 7 bases outside the gene matches. CDR3 residues: CSARSGVADTDTQYF. The CDR3 DNA follows: TGCAGTGCTAGAAGCGGGGTAGCGGACACAGATACGCAGTATTTT.

This clonotype came up many times. V and J are TRBV12-3 or TRBV12-4 and TRBJ2-5, with 8 bases fitting TRBD1. The CDR3 covers 16 residues. With V trimmed by 7 bases and J by 5 bases, 15 bases remained unmatched. The CDR3 DNA is TGTGCCAGCACCCCCCGACAGGGGCCTTCGAGGGAGACCCAGTACTTC. As protein: CASTPRQGPSRETQYF.

The chain is built from TRBV29-1 and TRBJ2-3, with 10 bases aligning to TRBD1. CDR3 length: 17 amino acids. Germline V CDR1 and CDR2: SQVTM, ANQGSEA. V was pared by 6 bases and J by 3 bases, with 15 bases of the junction left unmatched. The DNA for the CDR3 is TGCAGCGTCCGACCTTTCCGACAGGGGGCGCAGACAGATACGCAGTATTTT. Translated, it gives CSVRPFRQGAQTDTQYF.

With regard to this clonotype: One base away lies a much larger clone, so this may be a sequencing read error. The CDR3 does not close with the conserved phenylalanine or tryptophan, likely indicating a read error. The chain uses TRBV19 and TRBJ2-2; 8 positions agree with TRBD1. Trimming cost V 5 bases and J 6 bases; bases outside gene matches: 5. The CDR3 covers 14 residues. The germline V gene encodes CDR1 LNHDA and CDR2 SQIVND (reference sequence). CDR3 nucleotide sequence: TGTGCCAGTAGTCAGCAGGGGGCGGCCGGGGAGCTGTTTTCT. This translates into CASSQQGAAGELFS.

This clonotype was seen a few times. The V and J genes are TRBV10-3 and TRBJ2-3; no clear D gene. CDR1 ENHRY and CDR2 SYGVKD come from the germline V gene. With 6 bases removed from V and 1 base from J, the gap between germline ends came to 11 bases. The CDR3 is made up of 14 amino acids. The CDR3 bases are TGTGCCATCAGCAGCCGTGCGGGCACAGATACGCAGTATTTT. This sequence encodes CAISSRAGTDTQYF.

Many counts were recorded for this clonotype. Since the CDR3 does not end with the conserved phenylalanine or tryptophan, this likely comes from a read error. The chain couples TRBV19 to TRBJ1-1, with TRBD1 as a possible D gene (5 bases). The CDR3 runs 15 residues. Germline V CDR1 and CDR2: LNHDA, SQIVND (reference sequence). With 5 bases removed from V and 1 base from J, the gap between germline ends came to 14 bases. This chain's CDR3 is CASSSIRVSNTEAFL. The DNA for the CDR3 is TGTGCCAGTAGTTCGATCAGGGTATCGAACACTGAAGCTTTCCTT.

The rearrangement joins TRBV4-1 to TRBJ1-2, with D unclear. Trimming removed 4 bases at V and 4 bases at J, with 16 bases between. CDR1 and CDR2 (germline): MGHRA, YSYEKL. The CDR3 spans 15 residues. The CDR3, as DNA: TGCGCCAGCAGCCCCGAGGCTAGGAAGATCTATGGCTACACCTTC. Translation: CASSPEARKIYGYTF.

The sample holds many counts of this clonotype. The V call is TRBV7-2, the J call TRBJ1-1; weak D call: TRBD1 (5 bases). This CDR3 region has 13 residues. CDR1 is SGHTA, CDR2 FQGNSA, per germline. V dropped 4 bases and J dropped 7 bases, with 13 bases sitting between them. Here the CDR3 DNA reads TGTGCCAGCAGCTCCCTCCGGGGCCTTGAAGCTTTCTTT. As protein: CASSSLRGLEAFF. Full variable domain (missing parts from reference TRBV7-2 and TRBJ1-1): GAGVSQSPSNKVTEKGKDVELRCDPISGHTALYWYRQSLGQGLEFLIYFQGNSAPDKSGLPSDRFSAERTGGSVSTLTIQRTQQEDSAVYLCASSSLRGLEAFFGQGTRLTVV.

Turning to this clonotype: A much larger clone is a single base away; this may be a read error. The chain links TRBV6-2 or TRBV6-3 to TRBJ1-1; TRBD1 matches 7 bases. The CDR3 contains 14 residues. The V gene's germline CDR1 is MNHEY and CDR2 SVGEGT. CDR3 nucleotide sequence: TGTGCCAGCAGTTACAGGCAGGGGGACACTGAAGCTTTGTTT. It encodes CASSYRQGDTEALF.

This clonotype has ten or more counts. This sequence joins TRBV28 and TRBJ2-7; D not certain. Trimming pared 2 bases from V and 6 bases from J, leaving 11 bases between. Germline-derived CDR1 and CDR2 are MDHEN and SYDVKM. This CDR3 contains 13 residues. This CDR3 is CASSLIGSREQYF. The CDR3 bases are TGTGCCAGCAGTTTAATTGGCTCCCGCGAGCAGTACTTC.

Only a few counts were recorded for this clonotype. The genes are TRBV2 and TRBJ1-6, with 7 bases lining up with TRBD1. The CDR3 contains 13 residues. Germline V CDR1 and CDR2: SNHLY, FYNNEI. V lost 10 bases to trimming and J lost 7 bases; unmatched junction nucleotides: 7. The CDR3 DNA reads TGTGCCACTTTGACAGGGCAAAATTCACCCCTCCACTTT. Translating gives CATLTGQNSPLHF. Full variable domain (outside the CDR3, taken from reference TRBV2 and TRBJ1-6): EPEVTQTPSHQVTQMGQEVILRCVPISNHLYFYWYRQILGQKVEFLVSFYNNEISEKSEIFDDQFSVERPDGSNFTLKIRSTKLEDSAMYFCATLTGQNSPLHFGNGTRLTVT.

In its sample, this clonotype was seen many times. V usage is TRBV20-1 and J usage is TRBJ2-1; the D is unclear. Trimming cost V 0 bases and J 13 bases, with 16 bases left between them. CDR1 and CDR2 from the germline V gene are DFQATT and SNEGSKA (reference sequence). This CDR3 is 13 amino acids long. DNA of the CDR3: TGCAGTGCTAGAGAGCCCACAACTAAACCCCAGTTCTTC. This translates into CSAREPTTKPQFF.